This passage covers 24 T cell receptor beta chains from one sample sequenced in a study of CD8 T cells in Susac syndrome. The RNA, about 0.45 to 1 ug, was put through reverse transcription using random hexamers. TCRdb re-derived calls from the immunoSEQ multiplex PCR reads in MiXCR, one entry per CDR3 protein. The data show around 130,000 distinct CDR3 sequences, about 96% seen once. Sequencing used CD4+ T cells from PBMCs. These receptors all stem from a human donor in good health.

The chain joins TRBV12-3 or TRBV12-4 to TRBJ2-7; D perhaps matches TRBD2 (6 bases). The CDR3 length is 14 residues. The V and J ends lost 6 bases and 5 bases respectively, with 17 bases between them. The CDR3 region is CASRIGWEANEQYF. The CDR3 nucleotides read TGTGCCAGCAGAATCGGGTGGGAGGCCAACGAGCAGTACTTC.

This clonotype came up once. The chain carries TRBV25-1 and TRBJ2-4, with a possible D match to TRBD1 (5 bases). Germline V gives CDR1 MGHDK, CDR2 SYGVNS. The CDR3 runs 14 residues. Trimming pared 4 bases from V and 9 bases from J, leaving 16 bases between. The CDR3 DNA reads TGTGCCAGCAGTGGGAGTCTGGCAGGGCTCATTCAGTACTTC. Its translation is CASSGSLAGLIQYF. The complete variable domain, with remaining parts taken from reference TRBV25-1 and TRBJ2-4, reads EADIYQTPRYLVIGTGKKITLECSQTMGHDKMYWYQQDPGMELHLIHYSYGVNSTEKGDLSSESTVSRIRTEHFPLTLESARPSHTSQYLCASSGSLAGLIQYFGAGTRLSVL.

The rearrangement uses TRBV6-2 or TRBV6-3 and TRBJ2-3; 8 nucleotides agree with TRBD1. The V gene's germline CDR1 is MNHEY and CDR2 SVGEGT. The CDR3 spans 14 residues. Trimming removed 0 bases from V and 8 bases from J; junction bases left unmatched: 4. In nucleotides, the CDR3 is TGTGCCAGCAGTTACTCGACAGGGGTTGTTACGCAGTATTTT. The encoded protein is CASSYSTGVVTQYF.

The chain links TRBV3-1 to TRBJ1-1; unclear D gene. The CDR3 has 12 residues. Germline CDR1 reads LGHDT; CDR2 reads YNNKEL (reference sequence). V dropped 1 base and J dropped 5 bases, with 5 bases sitting between them. CDR3 region: CASSQGETEAFF. As DNA, the CDR3 is TGTGCCAGCAGCCAAGGGGAAACTGAAGCTTTCTTT.

The chain carries TRBV19 and TRBJ2-1; 9 positions agree with TRBD2. V gave up 8 bases and J gave up 6 bases; unmatched junction bases: 14. The V gene's germline CDR1 is LNHDA and CDR2 SQIVND (reference sequence). The CDR3 contains 16 residues. CDR3 sequence reads: CASSPPGTSMFNEQFF. For the CDR3, the DNA is TGTGCCAGTTCCCCGCCAGGGACTAGCATGTTCAATGAGCAGTTCTTC.

This sequence joins TRBV7-2 and TRBJ2-3; TRBD2 agrees at 7 bases. The J segment lost 4 bases and the V segment lost 2 bases, leaving 9 bases of the junction unmatched. Germline V lookup: CDR1 SGHTA, CDR2 FQGNSA. The CDR3 sequence is 16 residues long. CDR3 DNA: TGTGCCAGCAGCTTACAACCGGGAGGTGGGGCAGATACGCAGTATTTT. Translated: CASSLQPGGGADTQYF.

The gene calls are TRBV3-1 and TRBJ1-1, with D possibly TRBD1 on 5 matching bases. Between the trimmed V and J ends, which lost 3 bases and 4 bases, there was a span of 18 bases. The germline CDR1 and CDR2 sequences are LGHDT and YNNKEL (reference sequence). This CDR3 spans 16 amino acids. The CDR3 nucleotides read TGTGCCAGCAGCCACTCCCTCACGTTGGGGCTCACTGAAGCTTTCTTT. Translating it yields CASSHSLTLGLTEAFF.

This clonotype was counted only a few times. The chain employs TRBV6-5 and TRBJ1-1, with D uncertain. V was shortened by 4 bases and J by 2 bases, with 8 bases between the two germline ends. Germline loops: CDR1 MNHEY, CDR2 SVGAGI. The CDR3 length is 13 residues. The CDR3 sequence is CASSLTANTEAFF. The CDR3 region has the DNA TGTGCCAGCAGTTTAACAGCTAACACTGAAGCTTTCTTT.

The V and J genes are TRBV29-1 and TRBJ2-2; 9 bases match TRBD2. The CDR3 loop spans 15 amino acids. Germline trimming cut 3 bases from V and 5 bases from J; bases unmatched to any gene: 7. The germline gives CDR1 SQVTM, CDR2 ANQGSEA. CDR3 amino acids: CSVEEAGGRTGELFF. CDR3 nucleotide sequence: TGCAGCGTTGAGGAAGCGGGAGGTCGAACCGGGGAGCTGTTTTTT.

The gene calls are TRBV4-1 and TRBJ1-2; a possible D gene is TRBD1 (6 bases). This CDR3 contains 15 residues. Trimming removed 4 bases from V and 6 bases from J, with 18 bases in between. Per germline, CDR1 MGHRA and CDR2 YSYEKL. CDR3 sequence reads: CASSPAGEVVHGYTF. The CDR3 nucleotides are TGCGCCAGCAGCCCAGCAGGGGAGGTTGTCCATGGCTACACCTTC.

The genes are TRBV7-2 and TRBJ1-1; 7 positions agree with TRBD1. This CDR3 region has 15 residues. Unmatched junction bases numbered 7, after V lost 4 bases and J lost 2 bases. Per the germline V gene, CDR1 is SGHTA and CDR2 is FQGNSA. CDR3 residues: CASSSQGGLNTEAFF. The CDR3 coding sequence is TGTGCCAGCAGCTCTCAGGGGGGACTAAACACTGAAGCTTTCTTT.

J is TRBJ2-3 and V is TRBV5-1, with 8 bases that match TRBD2. The CDR3 is 16 residues long. The trim removed 2 bases at V and 0 bases at J, leaving 5 bases unmatched. CDR1 SGHRS and CDR2 YFSETQ come from the germline V gene. The CDR3 region has the DNA TGCGCCAGCAGCTTCCTAGCGGGCAGAAGCACAGATACGCAGTATTTT. It is translated as CASSFLAGRSTDTQYF.

V is TRBV29-1 and J is TRBJ1-5; TRBD1 might be the D (6 bases). There are 14 residues in the CDR3. Trimming removed 7 bases from V and 1 base from J, with 14 bases in between. Per the germline V gene, CDR1 is SQVTM and CDR2 is ANQGSEA. CDR3 bases: TGCAGCGCCAGAGGGGGGGGGAGCAATCAGCCCCAGCATTTT. Residues: CSARGGGSNQPQHF.

DNA of the CDR3: TGTGCCAGCCGAGTCGGGGAATACGAGCAGTACTTC. This encodes CASRVGEYEQYF. The chain employs TRBV28 and TRBJ2-7; D perhaps matches TRBD2 (5 bases). In germline, CDR1 is MDHEN, CDR2 SYDVKM. Trimming pared 8 bases from V and 4 bases from J, leaving 12 bases between. The CDR3 is made up of 12 amino acids. Based on the CDR3 plus reference TRBV28 and TRBJ2-7, the full variable domain is DVKVTQSSRYLVKRTGEKVFLECVQDMDHENMFWYRQDPGLGLRLIYFSYDVKMKEKGDIPEGYSVSREKKERFSLILESASTNQTSMYLCASRVGEYEQYFGPGTRLTVT.

A single count supports this clonotype. The chain carries TRBV5-1 and TRBJ2-1; 14 bases map to TRBD2. Germline loops: CDR1 SGHRS, CDR2 YFSETQ. CDR3 length: 15 residues. V shed 3 bases and J 6 bases; nucleotides not matched to a gene: 2. CDR3 bases: TGCGCCAGCAGCTCCGGGACTAGCGGGAGCAATGAGCAGTTCTTC. Its translation: CASSSGTSGSNEQFF.

The chain carries TRBV29-1 and TRBJ1-2; 10 bases are a match to TRBD1. The trim removed 6 bases at V and 1 base at J, leaving 5 bases unmatched. This CDR3 contains 14 residues. CDR1 and CDR2 (germline): SQVTM, ANQGSEA. The CDR3 bases are TGCAGCGTGGGGACAGGGGCCCTTAACTATGGCTACACCTTC. This gives the protein CSVGTGALNYGYTF.

This chain links TRBV28 with TRBJ2-4, with D possibly TRBD1 on 5 matching bases. V was trimmed by 10 bases and J by 6 bases, leaving 13 bases between them. Germline values: CDR1 MDHEN, CDR2 SYDVKM. This CDR3 comprises 12 residues. The DNA for the CDR3 is TGTGCCACCCAGGGCGACCCAAACATTCAGTACTTC. Translated, it gives CATQGDPNIQYF.

The rearrangement joins TRBV7-9 to TRBJ2-7; TRBD1 matches at 7 bases. The CDR3 is made up of 15 amino acids. Looked up from germline, CDR1 is SEHNR and CDR2 is FQNEAQ (reference sequence). V shed 3 bases, J shed 7 bases, and the junction held 12 bases outside the gene matches. The CDR3 DNA follows: TGTGCCAGCAGCTTGGGGGAACAGGGGTCGCGGGAGCAGTACTTC. It is translated as CASSLGEQGSREQYF.

V gene TRBV5-1 combines with J gene TRBJ2-5; TRBD1 agrees at 12 bases. The CDR3 runs 18 residues. V gave up 3 bases and J gave up 7 bases; unmatched junction bases: 16. Germline V gene sequence: CDR1 SGHRS, CDR2 YFSETQ. The CDR3 reads CASSYAPPGTGGGVTQYF. The CDR3 nucleotides are TGCGCCAGCAGCTACGCCCCCCCCGGGACAGGGGGCGGGGTGACCCAGTACTTC. Using reference TRBV5-1 and TRBJ2-5 for the parts outside the CDR3, the full variable domain is KAGVTQTPRYLIKTRGQQVTLSCSPISGHRSVSWYQQTPGQGLQFLFEYFSETQRNKGNFPGRFSGRQFSNSRSEMNVSTLELGDSALYLCASSYAPPGTGGGVTQYFGPGTRLLVL.

Here the CDR3 reads CASGRGGTAETQYF. CDR3 bases: TGTGCCAGCGGAAGAGGAGGGACCGCGGAGACCCAGTACTTC. V and J are TRBV25-1 and TRBJ2-5, with a weak D call TRBD2 (6 bases). Germline CDR1 is MGHDK and CDR2 is SYGVNS. Trimming removed 8 bases from V and 5 bases from J, with 18 bases in between. The CDR3 extends over 14 amino acids.

CDR3 in DNA: TGTGCCAGCAGCCGGACAGGGCAGAGAGGCTACACCTTC. Protein sequence: CASSRTGQRGYTF. J is TRBJ1-2 and V is TRBV27; 8 bases align to TRBD1. Germline CDR1 MNHEY, CDR2 SMNVEV (reference sequence). The V segment lost 6 bases and the J segment 8 bases; nucleotides outside the gene matches: 8. The CDR3 is made up of 13 amino acids.

The chain is built from TRBV20-1 and TRBJ1-5, with TRBD1 identical over 7 bases. J lost 2 bases, V lost 5 bases, and 6 bases had no gene match. Germline V lookup: CDR1 DFQATT, CDR2 SNEGSKA (reference sequence). This CDR3 spans 14 amino acids. The CDR3 loop reads CSAVRQGGNQPQHF. The DNA for the CDR3 is TGCAGTGCTGTTCGACAGGGCGGCAATCAGCCCCAGCATTTT.

The chain joins TRBV29-1 to TRBJ1-3; D is unresolved. CDR3 size: 13 residues. V lost 4 bases and J 0 bases, leaving 7 bases between the germline ends. Germline V gene data show CDR1 as SQVTM and CDR2 as ANQGSEA. CDR3 in amino acids: CSVVENSGNTIYF. The CDR3 bases are TGCAGCGTTGTAGAGAACTCTGGAAACACCATATATTTT.

This clonotype has more than one count but fewer than ten. The chain couples TRBV15 to TRBJ2-7, with TRBD1 matching 8 bases. In germline, CDR1 is LNHNV, CDR2 YYDKDF (reference sequence). The V and J ends lost 3 bases and 6 bases, in that order; junction bases with no gene match: 4. This CDR3 spans 13 amino acids. The CDR3 coding sequence is TGTGCCACCAGCAGGGACAGGGATTTCGAGCAGTACTTC. It codes for CATSRDRDFEQYF.